The 16 T cell receptor beta chains reported below all come from one sample, sequenced in a study of shared clonotypes between healthy human individuals. TCRdb keeps only in-frame clones here, not all; method: immunoSEQ multiplex PCR. This repertoire shows millions of clones, 85% to 95% found once; its top ten account for under 0.15%. What was sequenced was naive CD4+ T cells sorted from blood. Subset here: CD45RA+ positively selected. The source is a man between 18 and 35 years old in good health.

This clone was seen a single time. The rearrangement uses TRBV6-6 and TRBJ2-2, with 7 bases lining up with TRBD2. V lost 8 bases, J lost 0 bases, and 9 bases stayed unmatched. The CDR3 is 16 amino acids. Germline CDR1 is MNHNY and CDR2 is SVGAGI (reference sequence). CDR3 region: CASGRLAGSNTGELFF. In DNA form, the CDR3 reads TGTGCCAGCGGGCGTTTAGCGGGCTCGAACACCGGGGAGCTGTTTTTT.

The chain links TRBV7-9 to TRBJ2-7; unclear D gene. The CDR3 sequence is 14 residues long. With 1 base removed from V and 5 bases from J, the gap between germline ends came to 12 bases. CDR1 is SEHNR and CDR2 is FQNEAQ in the germline V gene (reference sequence). The CDR3 DNA sequence: TGTGCCAGCAGCTTAGAAATCGACTGGAACGAGCAGTACTTC. Its translation: CASSLEIDWNEQYF. Full variable domain (rest looked up from reference TRBV7-9 and TRBJ2-7): DTGVSQNPRHKITKRGQNVTFRCDPISEHNRLYWYRQTLGQGPEFLTYFQNEAQLEKSRLLSDRFSAERPKGSFSTLEIQRTEQGDSAMYLCASSLEIDWNEQYFGPGTRLTVT.

The chain combines TRBV5-6 with TRBJ1-5; 11 positions match TRBD1. With V trimmed by 2 bases and J by 7 bases, 2 bases remained unmatched. The CDR3 extends over 14 amino acids. Germline lookup yields CDR1 SGHDT and CDR2 YYEEEE. The CDR3 coding sequence is TGTGCCAGCAGCTTCGGGACAGGGGGGCAGCCCCAGCATTTT. Encoded protein: CASSFGTGGQPQHF. Full variable domain (rest looked up from reference TRBV5-6 and TRBJ1-5): DAGVTQSPTHLIKTRGQQVTLRCSPKSGHDTVSWYQQALGQGPQFIFQYYEEEERQRGNFPDRFSGHQFPNYSSELNVNALLLGDSALYLCASSFGTGGQPQHFGDGTRLSIL.

The rearrangement joins TRBV11-1 to TRBJ1-6; D gene uncertain. This CDR3 contains 15 residues. The V and J ends lost 0 bases and 10 bases respectively, with 13 bases between them. From germline, CDR1 is SGHAT and CDR2 FQDESV (reference sequence). The CDR3 nucleotides are TGTGCCAGCAGCTTAGCACAGAGTAGTTGGTCACCCCTCCACTTT. This sequence encodes CASSLAQSSWSPLHF.

A remark on this clone: A much larger clone is a single base away; this may be a read error. Different DNA sequences within this sample yield the same CDR3. The chain uses TRBV28 and TRBJ1-2; TRBD1 agrees at 9 bases. Germline loops: CDR1 MDHEN, CDR2 SYDVKM. This CDR3 spans 14 amino acids. With V trimmed by 3 bases and J by 2 bases, 1 base remained unmatched. The CDR3 bases are TGTGCCAGCAGTTTGGGACAGGGCAACTATGGCTACACCTTC. This gives the protein CASSLGQGNYGYTF.

The CDR3 loop is CASSLGASLTEAFF. The CDR3 region has the DNA TGCGCCAGCAGCCTCGGGGCCAGCCTAACTGAAGCTTTCTTT. J is TRBJ1-1 and V is TRBV5-1; TRBD1 might be the D (5 bases). This CDR3 region has 14 residues. V lost 4 bases, J lost 5 bases, and 15 bases lay in between. CDR1 and CDR2 (germline): SGHRS, YFSETQ. The variable domain in full, with the rest retrieved from reference TRBV5-1 and TRBJ1-1, is KAGVTQTPRYLIKTRGQQVTLSCSPISGHRSVSWYQQTPGQGLQFLFEYFSETQRNKGNFPGRFSGRQFSNSRSEMNVSTLELGDSALYLCASSLGASLTEAFFGQGTRLTVV.

The chain links TRBV6-5 to TRBJ1-5, with TRBD1 as a possible D gene (6 bases). Looked up from germline, CDR1 is MNHEY and CDR2 is SVGAGI. V lost 6 bases and J lost 4, with 16 bases in between. The CDR3 covers 15 residues. For the CDR3, the DNA is TGTGCCAGCAGCCGACGGGGGGCTGGAAATCAGCCCCAGCATTTT. Translation gives CASSRRGAGNQPQHF.

This chain connects TRBV21-1 to TRBJ1-1; the D call of TRBD1 is as the table states it, not checked on the DNA. TRBV21-1 counts as a pseudogene. This CDR3 region has 19 residues. CDR3 sequence: CASSKAQSEQTILNTEAFF. In DNA form, the CDR3 reads TGTGCCAGCAGCAAAGCGCAATCGGAACAGACCATTCTGAACACTGAAGCTTTCTTT.

The V call is TRBV4-3, the J call TRBJ2-3; tentatively, D is TRBD1 or TRBD2 (6 bases each). V was clipped by 3 bases and J by 2 bases, with 15 bases between them. CDR1 and CDR2 (germline): LGHNA, YSLEER. This CDR3 region has 16 residues. CDR3 amino acids: CASSHVRGPPTDTQYF. CDR3 DNA: TGCGCCAGCAGCCATGTCCGGGGGCCTCCCACAGATACGCAGTATTTT.

A remark on this clone: The same CDR3 also results from other DNA sequences found in this sample. The chain links TRBV6-5 to TRBJ2-3, with 8 positions matching TRBD1. CDR1 and CDR2 (germline): MNHEY, SVGAGI. The V gene end was trimmed by 6 bases and the J gene end by 2 bases; junction bases not matched to a gene: 4. CDR3 length equals 14 residues. The CDR3 loop is CASSRGRNTDTQYF. The CDR3 bases are TGTGCCAGCAGCAGGGGGCGGAACACAGATACGCAGTATTTT.

Only one count was recorded for this clone. The chain links TRBV7-2 to TRBJ1-5; no clear D gene. CDR3 length: 13 residues. The germline V gene encodes CDR1 SGHTA and CDR2 FQGNSA. Trimming removed 2 bases from V and 7 bases from J, with 9 bases in between. The CDR3 reads CASSLSTDQPQHF. In DNA, the CDR3 is TGTGCCAGCAGCTTATCGACGGACCAGCCCCAGCATTTT. Full variable domain (rest looked up from reference TRBV7-2 and TRBJ1-5): GAGVSQSPSNKVTEKGKDVELRCDPISGHTALYWYRQSLGQGLEFLIYFQGNSAPDKSGLPSDRFSAERTGGSVSTLTIQRTQQEDSAVYLCASSLSTDQPQHFGDGTRLSIL.

The chain links TRBV5-4 to TRBJ1-5; D gene unclear. The V gene lost 3 bases and the J gene lost 3 bases, with 10 bases spanning the gap. The CDR3 loop spans 14 amino acids. CDR1 SGHNT and CDR2 YYREEE come from the germline V gene (reference sequence). CDR3 DNA: TGTGCCAGCAGCTCCTTAACTGCCAATCAGCCCCAGCATTTT. Translating gives CASSSLTANQPQHF.

This clone was picked up a small number of times. As DNA, the CDR3 is TGTGCCAGCAGCTTTGGACTAGCGGGAAGGACCGGGGAGCTGTTTTTT. Protein: CASSFGLAGRTGELFF. This chain uses TRBV7-2 with TRBJ2-2; 12 nucleotides align to TRBD2. Per the germline V gene, CDR1 is SGHTA and CDR2 is FQGNSA. Unmatched junction bases numbered 4, after V lost 3 bases and J lost 5 bases. CDR3 size: 16 residues.

This clone was observed a single time. The gene calls are TRBV19 and TRBJ1-4, with 10 bases matching TRBD1. CDR3 length: 15 residues. Germline CDR1 is LNHDA and CDR2 is SQIVND (reference sequence). V was clipped by 10 bases and J by 7 bases; unmatched bases: 12. The CDR3 spells CATSAQTGGGEKLFF. CDR3 in DNA: TGTGCCACCTCCGCCCAGACAGGGGGCGGTGAAAAACTGTTTTTT.

The CDR3 nucleotides read TGTGCCAGCAGCTTAGTATTGACTCAGCCCCAGCATTTT. Amino acids: CASSLVLTQPQHF. The chain is built from TRBV7-2 and TRBJ1-5, with D hard to call. Germline V gene data show CDR1 as SGHTA and CDR2 as FQGNSA. This CDR3 has 13 residues. The V end lost 1 base, the J end lost 6 bases, and 7 bases lay between the germline ends. Variable domain in full (rest from reference TRBV7-2 and TRBJ1-5): GAGVSQSPSNKVTEKGKDVELRCDPISGHTALYWYRQSLGQGLEFLIYFQGNSAPDKSGLPSDRFSAERTGGSVSTLTIQRTQQEDSAVYLCASSLVLTQPQHFGDGTRLSIL.

The chain recombines TRBV19 with TRBJ2-3, with D perhaps TRBD2 (7 bases). CDR1 and CDR2 (germline): LNHDA, SQIVND (reference sequence). V lost 4 bases to trimming and J lost 2 bases, with 13 bases between them. This CDR3 contains 15 residues. CDR3 region: CASSNGGRPTDTQYF. CDR3 in DNA: TGTGCCAGTAGTAACGGGGGGCGTCCCACAGATACGCAGTATTTT.